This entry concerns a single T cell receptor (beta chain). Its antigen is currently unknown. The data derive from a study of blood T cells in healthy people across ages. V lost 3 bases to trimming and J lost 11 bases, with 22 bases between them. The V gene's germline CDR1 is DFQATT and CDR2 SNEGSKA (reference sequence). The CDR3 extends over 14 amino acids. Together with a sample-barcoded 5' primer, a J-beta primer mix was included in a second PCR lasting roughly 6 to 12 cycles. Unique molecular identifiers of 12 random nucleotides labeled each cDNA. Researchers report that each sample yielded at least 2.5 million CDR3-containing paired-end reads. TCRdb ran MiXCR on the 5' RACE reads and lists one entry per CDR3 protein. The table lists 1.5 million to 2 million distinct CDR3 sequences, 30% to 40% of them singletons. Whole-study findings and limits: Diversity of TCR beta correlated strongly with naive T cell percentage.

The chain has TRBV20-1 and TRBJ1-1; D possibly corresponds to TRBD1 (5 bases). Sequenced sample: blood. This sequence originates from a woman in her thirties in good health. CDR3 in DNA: TGCAGTGCTAGTGGGTCCGGGGGGTCCCCGGAGGCTTTCTTT. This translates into CSASGSGGSPEAFF.